The rows below give T cell receptor beta chains drawn from one sample of a study of shared clonotypes between healthy human individuals. Using immunoSEQ multiplex PCR, the repertoire was profiled, and TCRdb retains in-frame clones only, with some absent. The sample records some 2,500,000 clones, approximately 90% being singletons. Material: naive CD4+ T cells from PBMCs. These receptor sequences come from a man between 18 and 35 years old in good health. Some clones in this sample may be carry-over from other donors' samples. Each CDR3 is given with its conserved first and last residue. The D gene is left open where the match is weak. Size values are once, few and many counts, or a class for expanded clones, and some rows have none.

>TRBJ2-2|TRBV7-8|TRBD1|-
TGTGCCAGCGGTACTTCACAGGGGTTGAACACCGGGGAGCTGTTTTTT
CASGTSQGLNTGELFF
>TRBJ2-4|TRBV4-1|TRBD2|-
TGCGCCAGCAGCCAAGAGATTGTACTAGCGGGTTCCAAAAACATTCAGTACTTC
CASSQEIVLAGSKNIQYF
>TRBJ1-4|TRBV4-1|TRBD1|-
TGCGCCAGCAGCCAAGGGGGACAGCTTAATGAAAAACTGTTTTTT
CASSQGGQLNEKLFF
>TRBJ1-4|TRBV19|TRBD1|-
TGTGCCAGTAGTCCTCAGGGGGCAACTAATGAAAAACTGTTTTTT
CASSPQGATNEKLFF
>TRBJ2-1|TRBV9|TRBD2|-
TGTGCCAGCAGCGCGACTAGCGGGAACTACAATGAGCAGTTCTTC
CASSATSGNYNEQFF
>TRBJ2-1|TRBV15|-|-
TGTGCCACCAGCAGAGATCAGCTAGCATTGGGGCGCGAGCAGTTCTTC
CATSRDQLALGREQFF
>TRBJ2-1|TRBV28|TRBD2|once
TGTGCCAGCAGTCCCCCCACAGGGATCGGACTAGCGGGTTCCACTCCCAGGGTGTTCTTC
CASSPPTGIGLAGSTPRVFF
>TRBJ2-2|TRBV5-1|TRBD1|-
TGCGCCAGCACCCCGGACAGGGGGCAATACACCGGGGAGCTGTTTTTT
CASTPDRGQYTGELFF
>TRBJ1-3|TRBV18|-|once
TGTGCCAGCTCACCAAGGGAGGCTGGAAACACCATATATTTT
CASSPREAGNTIYF
>TRBJ2-7|TRBV5-1|TRBD2|few
TGCGCCAGTGGGTTGGGGGAGGGCCGGTACGAGCAGTACTTC
CASGLGEGRYEQYF
>TRBJ1-5|TRBV2|TRBD1|-
TGTGCCAGCAGTAGGACAGGGGGGAACAATCAGCCCCAGCATTTT
CASSRTGGNNQPQHF
>TRBJ2-1|TRBV5-1|-|once
TGCGCCAGCAGCCTGGGCTCTTATGGGCAGTTCTTC
CASSLGSYGQFF
>TRBJ2-1|TRBV6-1|TRBD2|-
TGTGCCAGCAGTGACAGCGGGAGGGGGTCCTACAATGAGCAGTTCTTC
CASSDSGRGSYNEQFF
>TRBJ1-1|TRBV5-1|-|-
TGCGCCAGCAGCCTTGGGGATTTCATGAACACTGAAGCTTTCTTT
CASSLGDFMNTEAFF
>TRBJ1-3|TRBV28|TRBD1|once
TGTGCCAGCACAACAGGGGGCCCTGGAAACACCATATATTTT
CASTTGGPGNTIYF
>TRBJ1-4|TRBV6-1|-|once
TGTGCCAGCAGTGAAGGGACGGCGGGGCATGAAAAACTGTTTTTT
CASSEGTAGHEKLFF
>TRBJ2-7|TRBV5-6|-|-
TGTGCCAGCAGCTTATTGACAGCCAACCCCTTCGAGCAGTACTTC
CASSLLTANPFEQYF
>TRBJ2-7|TRBV27|TRBD1|-
TGTGCCAGCAGTGGGCAGGGGGCCCCCCCCTACGAGCAGTACTTC
CASSGQGAPPYEQYF
>TRBJ2-2|TRBV5-1|-|-
TGCGCCAGCAGCCGGACTGAGCTCGCGGGCACCGGGGAGCTGTTTTTT
CASSRTELAGTGELFF
>TRBJ2-7|TRBV29-1|TRBD1|-
TGCAGCGCCGAAGGACAGGGGCGCTACGAGCAGTACTTC
CSAEGQGRYEQYF
>TRBJ1-5|TRBV5-5|TRBD1|-
TGTGCCAGCAGCTGGTCCGACAGGGGTCAGCCCCAGCATTTT
CASSWSDRGQPQHF
>TRBJ1-2|TRBV28|-|-
TGTGCCAGTGGACAGCCTTACTATGGCTACACCTTC
CASGQPYYGYTF
>TRBJ2-7|TRBV5-5|TRBD2|-
TGTGCCAGCAGCTTGGGAGTGCCTAGCGGGAGCTACGAGCAGTACTTC
CASSLGVPSGSYEQYF
>TRBJ1-6|TRBV28|-|-
TGTGCCAGCAGTCCTGGGAGCTCCTATAATTCACCCCTCCACTTT
CASSPGSSYNSPLHF
>TRBJ1-1|TRBV5-4|TRBD1|few
TGTGCCAGCAGCACCCACCCGACAGGGGACACTGAAGCTTTCTTT
CASSTHPTGDTEAFF
>TRBJ2-2|TRBV11-2|TRBD1|-
TGTGCCAGCAGCACAGGATGGTTGGGGAGACAGGGGGTTCACGGGGAGCTGTTTTTT
CASSTGWLGRQGVHGELFF
>TRBJ2-7|TRBV28|-|-
TGTGCCAGCACCTCTTTCGGGAAAGGCTACGAGCAGTACTTC
CASTSFGKGYEQYF
>TRBJ2-2|TRBV6-7|-|-
TGTGCCAGCAGTTACACGCAATACAGGTCCGGGGAGCTGTTTTTT
CASSYTQYRSGELFF
>TRBJ1-1|TRBV5-1|-|-
TGCGCCAGCAGCTTGGCTGGGCCACAGGGCACTGTGACTGAAGCTTTCTTT
CASSLAGPQGTVTEAFF
>TRBJ2-1|TRBV15|-|once
TGTGCCACTGGTGCTATGTTAGCTTCCATCAATGAGCAGTTCTTC
CATGAMLASINEQFF
>TRBJ1-2|TRBV5-4|TRBD1|-
TGTGCCAGCAGCGCCGGACAGGAGCATGGCTACACCTTC
CASSAGQEHGYTF
>TRBJ2-7|TRBV28|TRBD1|once
TGTGCCAGCAGTGGGCCCCGGGACAGGAAAAGAACCTACGAGCAGTACTTC
CASSGPRDRKRTYEQYF
>TRBJ2-1|TRBV7-9|TRBD2|-
TGTGCCAGCCCTCCTTGGGGGGGAAGCAGCAGCCCTGAAGGTGAGCAGTTCTTC
CASPPWGGSSSPEGEQFF
>TRBJ2-5|TRBV10-3|-|-
TGTGCCATCAGTGACAACGAGGCACAGGGTTACGAGACCCAGTACTTC
CAISDNEAQGYETQYF
>TRBJ2-5|TRBV5-1|TRBD2|-
TGCGCCAGCAGCACCGGACTAGCGGGTGGCGCGGGGGAGACCCAGTACTTC
CASSTGLAGGAGETQYF
>TRBJ2-7|TRBV4-3|TRBD2|-
TGCGCCAGCAGCCAAGACGCTCGGGTAGCGGGAGTTGGCGAGCAGTACTTC
CASSQDARVAGVGEQYF
>TRBJ1-5|TRBV30|TRBD1|-
TGTGCCTGCTCTGGGACAGGGGATCAGCCCCAGCATTTT
CACSGTGDQPQHF
>TRBJ1-3|TRBV5-1|-|-
TGCGCCAGCAGCGCTCTAACAGGCTCCTCTGGAAACACCATATATTTT
CASSALTGSSGNTIYF
>TRBJ2-5|TRBV6-5|TRBD1|-
TGTGCCAGCAGTGAACAGGGGTCGAGGGAGACCCAGTACTTC
CASSEQGSRETQYF
>TRBJ2-6|TRBV6-6|-|-
TGTGCCAGCAGGACGGACGGAAACTCTGGGGCCAACGTCCTGACTTTC
CASRTDGNSGANVLTF
>TRBJ1-2|TRBV2|-|few
TGTGCCAGCAGTGTAACAGCCTATGGCTACACCTTC
CASSVTAYGYTF
>TRBJ1-2|TRBV18|TRBD1|-
TGTGCCAGCTCACCCGTGGGACAGACCGTGGGTGGCTACACCTTC
CASSPVGQTVGGYTF
>TRBJ2-7|TRBV5-1|TRBD2|-
TGCGCCAGCAGCTTGGCACTAGCGGGGCCATCCTACGAGCAGTACTTC
CASSLALAGPSYEQYF
>TRBJ2-7|TRBV7-2|-|-
TGTGCCAGCAGCTTATTTATCGGCAGCTCCTACGAGCAGTACTTC
CASSLFIGSSYEQYF
>TRBJ2-2|TRBV7-8|TRBD1|-
TGTGCCAGCAGCTTAGGGGACAGGGTCACCGGGGAGCTGTTTTTT
CASSLGDRVTGELFF
>TRBJ2-3|TRBV7-6|-|-
TGTGCCAGCAGCTCTGGGTATGGGGGGAGCACAGATACGCAGTATTTT
CASSSGYGGSTDTQYF
>TRBJ1-5|TRBV27|TRBD1|-
TGTGCCAGCAGTCGACAGGGGGATCAGCCCCAGCATTTT
CASSRQGDQPQHF
>TRBJ2-1|TRBV19|TRBD2|once
TGTGCCAGTAGTAGGGGGGGTAGCGGGGCCGGATACAATGAGCAGTTCTTC
CASSRGGSGAGYNEQFF
>TRBJ2-3|TRBV13|-|once
TGTGCCAGCAGCCCACCTCGGGGCCGTACGGGATACGCTAGCACAGATACGCAGTATTTT
CASSPPRGRTGYASTDTQYF
>TRBJ1-5|TRBV6-5|-|once
TGTGCCAGCAGTGCGCCGGGGGGCCCCAGTCAGCCCCAGCATTTT
CASSAPGGPSQPQHF
>TRBJ1-1|TRBV9|-|few
TGTGCCAGCAGCGTAGGAGAAGGGAGGAACACTGAAGCTTTCTTT
CASSVGEGRNTEAFF
>TRBJ1-3|TRBV28|-|-
TGTGCCAGCAGTTTCGGGGACTCTGGAAACACCATATATTTT
CASSFGDSGNTIYF